This TCR beta chain was profiled in a study of T cell responses to AZD1222 COVID-19 vaccine. It was second doses at about 4 or about 12 weeks that were pooled. This CDR3 region has 13 residues. Germline V CDR1 and CDR2: SGHDN, FVKESK. Assay used: immunoSEQ multiplex PCR; TCRdb lists only in-frame clones, some missing. The sample shows some 130,000 clones, around 90% of them seen only once. Concerning this clone itself: Antigen: not known. One end of the junction does not line up with germline, which may come from a read error.

Broader study findings: Vaccination with two AZD1222 doses was followed by a rise in Spike-specific TCR breadth and depth. A mostly white British donor set with more females was recruited, and clonal diversity was possibly underestimated. Repertoire samples came only from after the peak T cell response.

Sequencing was performed on peripheral blood, taken 28 days after the second AZD1222 dose. This receptor was obtained from an adult who received the AZD1222 COVID-19 vaccine. The chain uses TRBV14 and TRBJ2-3; D is undetermined. The CDR3 loop is CASSQVLQSPNHF. Here the CDR3 DNA reads TGTGCCAGCAGCCAAGTTTTACAGTCCCCAAATCATTTT.